Below, 21 T cell receptor beta chains from the same sample are listed, as sequenced in a study of T cells after yellow fever vaccination. TCRdb fed the 5' RACE reads into MiXCR, producing one record per CDR3 protein. The sample holds some 350,000 distinct CDR3 sequences, 11% seen once. Sequenced material: PBMCs, taken on the day of the first yellow fever vaccination. The receptors here all came from a man aged 18 to 30 who received the YFV17D yellow fever vaccine.

The rearrangement uses TRBV6-5 and TRBJ2-3, with a tentative D call TRBD1 (6 bases). Trimming pared 6 bases from V and 2 bases from J, leaving 18 bases between. The CDR3 length is 16 residues. The germline V gene has CDR1 MNHEY and CDR2 SVGAGI. CDR3 sequence: CASSRLPGQDTDTQYF. CDR3 DNA: TGTGCCAGCAGCCGCCTCCCGGGACAAGACACAGATACGCAGTATTTT.

This clonotype was seen a handful of times. The CDR3 DNA sequence: TGTGCCAGCAGTGCCTTTGGTGGCAATCAGCCCCAGCATTTT. It yields the protein CASSAFGGNQPQHF. The V call is TRBV6-1, the J call TRBJ1-5; D gene uncertain. Germline CDR1 reads MNHNS; CDR2 reads SASEGT. The CDR3 is 14 residues long. The V end was cut by 4 bases, the J end by 2 bases, with 9 bases between.

This clonotype was seen ten or more times. The rearrangement uses TRBV5-1 and TRBJ1-1; no reliable D call. The germline V and J ends were trimmed by 0 bases and 3 bases, with 9 bases remaining between them. The CDR3 has 14 residues. CDR1 is SGHRS, CDR2 YFSETQ, per germline. As DNA, the CDR3 is TGCGCCAGCAGCTTGGTAGGTCTGGACACTGAAGCTTTCTTT. This codes for CASSLVGLDTEAFF.

This clonotype was picked up many times. This chain uses TRBV9 with TRBJ2-3; no firm D call. The CDR3 contains 17 residues. V was trimmed by 1 base and J by 6 bases, leaving 21 bases between them. Germline CDR1 reads SGDLS; CDR2 reads YYNGEE. CDR3 in DNA: TGTGCCAGCAGCGTATCCGGCGGATTGACGTCTCGGGATACGCAGTATTTT. Its translation: CASSVSGGLTSRDTQYF. Together with reference TRBV9 and TRBJ2-3, the CDR3 gives the full variable domain: DSGVTQTPKHLITATGQRVTLRCSPRSGDLSVYWYQQSLDQGLQFLIQYYNGEERAKGNILERFSAQQFPDLHSELNLSSLELGDSALYFCASSVSGGLTSRDTQYFGPGTRLTVL.

The chain couples TRBV12-3 or TRBV12-4 to TRBJ1-6; D is undetermined. Trimming removed 7 bases from V and 3 bases from J, with 16 bases in between. The CDR3 totals 16 residues. CDR3: CASKPIGSYYNSPLHF. DNA of the CDR3: TGTGCCAGCAAACCAATAGGAAGCTACTATAATTCACCCCTCCACTTT.

This clonotype was seen a handful of times. This chain joins TRBV6-5 and TRBJ2-3; the match to TRBD1 covers 9 bases. The CDR3 runs to 16 residues. J was trimmed by 3 bases and V by 2 bases; bases with no gene match: 6. The germline V gene has CDR1 MNHEY and CDR2 SVGAGI. The CDR3 reads CASSYTGDRVTDTQYF. The CDR3 nucleotides read TGTGCCAGCAGTTACACAGGGGACAGGGTTACAGATACGCAGTATTTT.

In this sample, this clonotype turned up a few times. The chain has TRBV18 and TRBJ1-6; no firm D call. Germline lookup yields CDR1 KGHSH and CDR2 LQKENI. V was cut by 7 bases and J by 1 base, with 2 bases left in between. This CDR3 is built from 12 residues. The CDR3 is CASFSYNSPLHF. In nucleotides, the CDR3 is TGTGCCAGCTTTTCCTATAATTCACCCCTCCACTTT.

The sample holds a few counts of this clonotype. This chain connects TRBV7-2 to TRBJ2-3; weak D call: TRBD1 (6 bases). The CDR3 totals 14 residues. Per the germline V gene, CDR1 is SGHTA and CDR2 is FQGNSA. Deletions cut 4 bases from V and 3 bases from J, with 11 bases between. The CDR3: CASSSNTGTDTQYF. The CDR3, as DNA: TGTGCCAGCAGCTCAAACACAGGGACAGATACGCAGTATTTT. The full variable domain, its missing parts supplied by reference TRBV7-2 and TRBJ2-3, is GAGVSQSPSNKVTEKGKDVELRCDPISGHTALYWYRQSLGQGLEFLIYFQGNSAPDKSGLPSDRFSAERTGGSVSTLTIQRTQQEDSAVYLCASSSNTGTDTQYFGPGTRLTVL.

This chain connects TRBV12-3 or TRBV12-4 to TRBJ1-1; no clear D. This CDR3 comprises 14 residues. The V gene lost 7 bases and the J gene lost 4 bases, with 16 bases spanning the gap. This chain's CDR3 is CASTKGIRGTEAFF. The CDR3 DNA is TGTGCCAGCACGAAAGGGATACGTGGCACTGAAGCTTTCTTT.

The chain joins TRBV29-1 to TRBJ1-1; D is perhaps TRBD1 (5 bases). This CDR3 comprises 14 residues. Germline-derived CDR1 and CDR2 are SQVTM and ANQGSEA. The V and J ends lost 6 bases and 5 bases respectively, with 19 bases between them. The CDR3 here is CSVVTSGIGTEAFF. In nucleotides, the CDR3 is TGCAGCGTAGTTACCTCAGGGATCGGAACTGAAGCTTTCTTT.

In its sample, this clonotype was seen a few times. The chain carries TRBV19 and TRBJ1-2; no reliable D call. The germline V gene has CDR1 LNHDA and CDR2 SQIVND (reference sequence). Trimming took 7 bases from V and 4 from J, leaving 13 bases between them. This CDR3 is 13 amino acids long. The CDR3: CASTESVGYGYTF. CDR3 DNA sequence: TGTGCCAGTACCGAATCAGTCGGCTATGGCTACACCTTC.

The chain uses TRBV9 and TRBJ1-1, with D unresolved. Germline CDR1 is SGDLS and CDR2 is YYNGEE. V lost 0 bases and J 3 bases, leaving 9 bases between the germline ends. This CDR3 spans 14 amino acids. CDR3 sequence reads: CASSVVDRYTEAFF. The CDR3 DNA follows: TGTGCCAGCAGCGTAGTCGACCGGTACACTGAAGCTTTCTTT.

This clonotype was recorded a few times. The chain has TRBV10-3 and TRBJ1-3; 12 positions match TRBD1. Germline CDR1 reads ENHRY; CDR2 reads SYGVKD. V gave up 11 bases and J gave up 6 bases; unmatched junction bases: 14. CDR3 size: 16 residues. CDR3 in amino acids: CAAAGTGGIYENTIYF. The CDR3 nucleotides read TGTGCCGCAGCGGGGACAGGGGGCATTTACGAAAACACCATATATTTT.

In its sample, this clonotype was seen a few times. This sequence joins TRBV14 and TRBJ2-3; maybe TRBD1 (6 bases). In germline, CDR1 is SGHDN, CDR2 FVKESK. The CDR3 sequence is 14 residues long. V was cut by 8 bases and J by 4 bases, with 16 bases left in between. CDR3 nucleotides: TGTGCCAGCGGAGACAGGTCCTGGGCAGATACGCAGTATTTT. Protein product: CASGDRSWADTQYF.

This clonotype was observed a few times. The chain employs TRBV7-2 and TRBJ2-5, with TRBD2 matching 7 bases. Trimming removed 1 base from V and 1 base from J; junction bases left unmatched: 6. Germline CDR1 is SGHTA and CDR2 is FQGNSA. The CDR3 has 16 amino acids. The DNA for the CDR3 is TGTGCCAGCAGCTTAGTTGGGGGGGGGATCCAAGAGACCCAGTACTTC. Amino acids: CASSLVGGGIQETQYF.

There are a few counts of this clonotype. The chain links TRBV5-1 to TRBJ1-3; 9 bases are shared with TRBD1. With 1 base clipped from V and 0 bases from J, the junction kept 8 bases outside the gene matches. CDR1 is SGHRS and CDR2 is YFSETQ in the germline V gene. The CDR3 contains 18 residues. CDR3 region: CASSLTPGQGSSGNTIYF. The CDR3 coding sequence is TGCGCCAGCAGCTTGACCCCAGGACAGGGGTCCTCTGGAAACACCATATATTTT.

This sequence joins TRBV4-3 and TRBJ2-5; D is uncertain. There are 14 residues in the CDR3. The V gene lost 4 bases and the J gene lost 0 bases, with 9 bases spanning the gap. Germline assignment: CDR1 LGHNA and CDR2 YSLEER. CDR3 coding DNA: TGCGCCAGCAGCCCGCTTCGGGACCAAGAGACCCAGTACTTC. Translating gives CASSPLRDQETQYF.

The V and J genes are TRBV12-3 or TRBV12-4 and TRBJ2-1, with TRBD2 matching over 11 bases. Trimming removed 6 bases from V and 9 bases from J; junction bases left unmatched: 4. This CDR3 has 13 residues. CDR3 loop: CASRRLAGFEQFF. The CDR3 DNA reads as TGTGCCAGCAGGCGACTAGCGGGGTTTGAGCAGTTCTTC.

This chain connects TRBV20-1 to TRBJ1-1, with D perhaps matching TRBD1 (6 bases). This CDR3 region has 14 residues. V lost 6 bases to trimming and J lost 1 base, with 15 bases between them. Germline CDR1 and CDR2: DFQATT and SNEGSKA (reference sequence). CDR3 bases: TGCAGTGCCAAACCCAGGGGAGAGAACACTGAAGCTTTCTTT. It specifies CSAKPRGENTEAFF.

The chain couples TRBV5-1 to TRBJ1-4; the D is unclear. This CDR3 comprises 14 residues. From germline, CDR1 is SGHRS and CDR2 YFSETQ. V was pared by 4 bases and J by 3 bases, with 10 bases between. As DNA, the CDR3 is TGCGCCAGCAGCGCCGGGAGATCTAATGAAAAACTGTTTTTT. It translates to CASSAGRSNEKLFF. The full variable domain, with the rest looked up from reference TRBV5-1 and TRBJ1-4, is KAGVTQTPRYLIKTRGQQVTLSCSPISGHRSVSWYQQTPGQGLQFLFEYFSETQRNKGNFPGRFSGRQFSNSRSEMNVSTLELGDSALYLCASSAGRSNEKLFFGSGTQLSVL.

The CDR3 reads CAISLDSGNTIYF. The CDR3 coding sequence is TGTGCCATCAGCTTGGACTCTGGAAACACCATATATTTT. The V and J genes are TRBV10-3 and TRBJ1-3; the D is unclear. The germline V gene encodes CDR1 ENHRY and CDR2 SYGVKD. The CDR3 contains 13 residues. Trimming stripped 6 bases from V and 0 bases from J, with 6 bases between.